Presented here are 25 T cell receptor beta chains from one specimen sequenced in a study of OX40 agonist ivuxolimab in advanced cancers. Sequencing used immunoSEQ multiplex PCR; TCRdb keeps in-frame clones, though not all of them. The table lists over 90,000 clones, around 87% of them singletons. Sequenced here: CD4+ or CD8+ T cells sorted from blood, sampled in a trial of the OX40 agonist ivuxolimab. The receptor source for this set is an adult with an advanced solid tumor such as melanoma, head and neck, liver or kidney cancer.

The chain joins TRBV9 to TRBJ2-2; D unresolved. The CDR3 runs to 13 residues. The V gene lost 3 bases and the J gene lost 5 bases, with 8 bases spanning the gap. Per the germline V gene, CDR1 is SGDLS and CDR2 is YYNGEE. The CDR3, as DNA: TGTGCCAGCAGCGCTCAGGTGACCGGGGAGCTGTTTTTT. This sequence encodes CASSAQVTGELFF.

The V gene is TRBV7-3, the J gene TRBJ2-2; the match to TRBD2 covers 12 bases. The CDR3 is 17 amino acids. The ends lost 5 bases at V and 6 bases at J; junction bases unmatched: 10. Looked up from germline, CDR1 is SGHTA and CDR2 is FQGTGA. The CDR3 DNA sequence: TGTGCCAGCAGCCCAAATCTAGCGGGAGGGCGGTCCGGGGAGCTGTTTTTT. This gives the protein CASSPNLAGGRSGELFF.

This clone was seen just once. The CDR3 loop is CASTPRGGTYNEQFF. The CDR3 DNA is TGTGCCAGCACCCCCCGCGGCGGGACCTACAATGAGCAGTTCTTC. This chain uses TRBV5-4 with TRBJ2-1; D is perhaps TRBD2 (6 bases). The V and J ends lost 6 bases and 2 bases respectively, with 15 bases between them. Looked up from germline, CDR1 is SGHNT and CDR2 is YYREEE (reference sequence). The CDR3 length is 15 residues.

V is TRBV2 and J is TRBJ1-1; the D is unclear. Between the trimmed V and J ends, which lost 2 bases and 1 base, there was a span of 8 bases. This CDR3 region has 14 residues. Germline CDR1 reads SNHLY; CDR2 reads FYNNEI. CDR3: CASSELTANTEAFF. CDR3 nucleotides: TGTGCCAGCAGTGAATTAACAGCGAACACTGAAGCTTTCTTT.

This chain connects TRBV5-1 to TRBJ2-1, with D unclear. This CDR3 contains 16 residues. V was cut by 0 bases and J by 6 bases, with 16 bases left in between. Germline V gene sequence: CDR1 SGHRS, CDR2 YFSETQ. In nucleotides, the CDR3 is TGCGCCAGCAGCTTGGTTGTGCCGCAGTCAGGCAATGAGCAGTTCTTC. The encoded protein is CASSLVVPQSGNEQFF.

This rearrangement joins TRBV19 to TRBJ1-5; D is unclear. Germline V CDR1 and CDR2: LNHDA, SQIVND (reference sequence). There are 15 residues in the CDR3. Trimming cost V 2 bases and J 0 bases, with 8 bases left between them. CDR3 coding DNA: TGTGCCAGTAGTATAACCGATTATAGCAATCAGCCCCAGCATTTT. This translates into CASSITDYSNQPQHF. The full variable domain, in which reference TRBV19 and TRBJ1-5 provide the parts outside the CDR3, is DGGITQSPKYLFRKEGQNVTLSCEQNLNHDAMYWYRQDPGQGLRLIYYSQIVNDFQKGDIAEGYSVSREKKESFPLTVTSAQKNPTAFYLCASSITDYSNQPQHFGDGTRLSIL.

V and J are TRBV29-1 and TRBJ1-2; D is ambiguous. This CDR3 spans 14 amino acids. The V gene lost 4 bases and the J gene lost 1 base, with 13 bases spanning the gap. The germline V gene has CDR1 SQVTM and CDR2 ANQGSEA. The CDR3 region is CSVAGYDVNYGYTF. The CDR3 nucleotides read TGCAGCGTTGCTGGTTACGACGTTAACTATGGCTACACCTTC.

The rearrangement links TRBV5-1 to TRBJ2-5; 10 bases fit TRBD2. The ends lost 4 bases at V and 4 bases at J; junction bases unmatched: 10. The CDR3 is made up of 16 amino acids. Germline lookup yields CDR1 SGHRS and CDR2 YFSETQ. CDR3 residues: CASSLHGTSVSETQYF. The CDR3 DNA sequence: TGCGCCAGCAGCCTACACGGGACTAGCGTGTCAGAGACCCAGTACTTC.

The DNA for the CDR3 is TGCGCCAGCAGCCCGGGACTAGCGGGGGTTCGCACAGATACGCAGTATTTT. Translating gives CASSPGLAGVRTDTQYF. This chain joins TRBV5-1 and TRBJ2-3; 14 bases align to TRBD2. Germline V gene lookup returns CDR1 SGHRS and CDR2 YFSETQ. V was clipped by 4 bases and J by 1 base; unmatched bases: 5. CDR3 length: 17 residues.

This clone is a singleton in its sample. The chain carries TRBV7-6 and TRBJ1-2; a possible D gene is TRBD1 (6 bases). Between the trimmed V and J ends, which lost 2 bases and 8 bases, there was a span of 18 bases. There are 15 residues in the CDR3. In germline, CDR1 is SGHVS, CDR2 FNYEAQ. The CDR3 DNA follows: TGTGCCAGCAGCTTAATCACGGGGGCCCAGGGGGGCTACACCTTC. It yields the protein CASSLITGAQGGYTF. The whole variable domain, filled in from reference TRBV7-6 and TRBJ1-2, reads GAGVSQSPRYKVTKRGQDVALRCDPISGHVSLYWYRQALGQGPEFLTYFNYEAQQDKSGLPNDRFSAERPEGSISTLTIQRTEQRDSAMYRCASSLITGAQGGYTFGSGTRLTVV.

The chain carries TRBV7-9 and TRBJ1-5; 9 bases match TRBD1. Germline assignment: CDR1 SEHNR and CDR2 FQNEAQ (reference sequence). The V and J ends lost 5 bases and 5 bases, in that order; junction bases with no gene match: 10. This CDR3 spans 16 amino acids. CDR3 protein: CASSLGTGNYHQPQHF. CDR3 coding DNA: TGTGCCAGCAGCCTTGGGACAGGGAATTATCATCAGCCCCAGCATTTT.

The chain joins TRBV5-1 to TRBJ1-5, with a tentative D call TRBD1 (5 bases). The germline V gene has CDR1 SGHRS and CDR2 YFSETQ. V shed 2 bases and J shed 3 bases, with 9 bases lying between them. This CDR3 is 14 amino acids long. The CDR3 protein is CASSFGGINQPQHF. DNA for the CDR3: TGCGCCAGCAGCTTTGGGGGTATCAATCAGCCCCAGCATTTT. Full variable domain (outside the CDR3, taken from reference TRBV5-1 and TRBJ1-5): KAGVTQTPRYLIKTRGQQVTLSCSPISGHRSVSWYQQTPGQGLQFLFEYFSETQRNKGNFPGRFSGRQFSNSRSEMNVSTLELGDSALYLCASSFGGINQPQHFGDGTRLSIL.

This sequence joins TRBV10-1 and TRBJ2-5, with 7 bases fitting TRBD2. CDR1 and CDR2 from the germline V gene are WNHNN and SYGVQD (reference sequence). This CDR3 region has 15 residues. J lost 4 bases, V lost 0 bases, and 5 bases had no gene match. The CDR3 DNA reads as TGCGCCAGCAGTGAGTCGATAGTAGCGGGAGAGACCCAGTACTTC. Translation: CASSESIVAGETQYF.

This clone turned up a few times. The genes are TRBV4-2 and TRBJ2-5; tentatively, D is TRBD1 (5 bases). From germline, CDR1 is LGHNA and CDR2 YNFKEQ. V was clipped by 3 bases and J by 2 bases, with 13 bases between them. The CDR3 length is 15 residues. The CDR3 coding sequence is TGTGCCAGCAGCCAGGACCAGACAGCACAAGAGACCCAGTACTTC. This sequence encodes CASSQDQTAQETQYF.

The chain is built from TRBV4-1 and TRBJ2-7; maybe TRBD2 (5 bases). The germline V gene encodes CDR1 MGHRA and CDR2 YSYEKL. V lost 1 base and J lost 0, with 10 bases in between. The CDR3 contains 15 residues. CDR3 bases: TGCGCCAGCAGCCAAGTGGAAGGGAGCTCCTACGAGCAGTACTTC. This encodes CASSQVEGSSYEQYF.

The V call is TRBV28, the J call TRBJ1-2; D may be TRBD1 (5 bases). V was shortened by 8 bases and J by 8 bases, with 18 bases between the two germline ends. This CDR3 is built from 13 residues. Germline CDR1 MDHEN, CDR2 SYDVKM. The CDR3 reads CASLPGGFGGYTF. The CDR3 DNA is TGTGCCAGCTTACCCGGGGGTTTCGGAGGCTACACCTTC.

The chain is built from TRBV28 and TRBJ2-3; possible D gene TRBD2, 7 bases. V was cut by 4 bases and J by 2 bases, with 13 bases left in between. The CDR3 length is 15 residues. Looked up from germline, CDR1 is MDHEN and CDR2 is SYDVKM. In DNA, the CDR3 is TGTGCCAGCAGTTCTGCGGGGGCTACCACAGATACGCAGTATTTT. Residues: CASSSAGATTDTQYF. The full variable domain, its missing parts supplied by reference TRBV28 and TRBJ2-3, is DVKVTQSSRYLVKRTGEKVFLECVQDMDHENMFWYRQDPGLGLRLIYFSYDVKMKEKGDIPEGYSVSREKKERFSLILESASTNQTSMYLCASSSAGATTDTQYFGPGTRLTVL.

The rearrangement joins TRBV9 to TRBJ2-5; 10 bases map to TRBD1. The CDR3 is made up of 14 amino acids. Germline-derived CDR1 and CDR2 are SGDLS and YYNGEE. V shed 4 bases, J shed 5 bases, and the junction held 5 bases outside the gene matches. The CDR3 sequence: CASSPRDRGETQYF. In DNA form, the CDR3 reads TGTGCCAGCAGCCCTCGGGACAGGGGTGAGACCCAGTACTTC.

This clone was observed a handful of times. The gene calls are TRBV18 and TRBJ2-3; D not certain. Trimming took off 0 bases at V and 2 bases at J, with 6 bases between the two ends. This CDR3 is built from 14 residues. The germline V gene encodes CDR1 KGHSH and CDR2 LQKENI. The CDR3 is CASSPPSFTDTQYF. CDR3 bases: TGTGCCAGCTCACCACCAAGTTTCACAGATACGCAGTATTTT.

The chain links TRBV11-3 to TRBJ2-7; tentatively, D is TRBD2 (5 bases). From germline, CDR1 is SGHNT and CDR2 YENEEA. Trimming stripped 5 bases from V and 0 bases from J, with 14 bases between. The CDR3 is made up of 15 amino acids. As DNA, the CDR3 is TGTGCCAGCAGCCAAGGCGGGCCGAGCTCCTACGAGCAGTACTTC. Translated: CASSQGGPSSYEQYF.

The genes are TRBV11-2 and TRBJ2-5, with D possibly TRBD2 on 6 matching bases. With the DNA end fitting TRBJ2-7 better, the J assignment may be wrong. Germline V CDR1 and CDR2: SGHAT, FQNNGV. The CDR3 spans 15 residues. The CDR3 bases are TGTGCCAGCAGTCGCCTCGGGACTCTAAACTACGAGCAGTACTTC. Encoded protein: CASSRLGTLNYEQYF.

This chain connects TRBV29-1 to TRBJ2-1, with TRBD2 matching over 7 bases. This CDR3 spans 14 amino acids. Germline V gene sequence: CDR1 SQVTM, CDR2 ANQGSEA. V lost 4 bases, J lost 2 bases, and 5 bases stayed unmatched. The DNA of the CDR3 is TGCAGCGTTGGTCGGCGGGGGACCTACAATGAGCAGTTCTTC. It yields the protein CSVGRRGTYNEQFF.

The DNA for the CDR3 is TGCGCCAGCAGCCAAGTTGGGACAGGGGGCCTCTACGAGCAGTACTTC. Translating gives CASSQVGTGGLYEQYF. The gene calls are TRBV4-1 and TRBJ2-7, with TRBD1 matching 12 bases. CDR1 MGHRA and CDR2 YSYEKL come from the germline V gene. The length of the CDR3 is 16 residues. V shed 1 base and J 3 bases; nucleotides not matched to a gene: 4.

V usage is TRBV10-3 and J usage is TRBJ2-2; 7 nucleotides match TRBD1. J gave up 3 bases and V 7 bases, and 2 bases lay outside the gene matches. Germline loops: CDR1 ENHRY, CDR2 SYGVKD. The CDR3 covers 13 residues. CDR3 bases: TGTGCCATCAATCAGGGGGACACCGGGGAGCTGTTTTTT. Translation gives CAINQGDTGELFF.

This rearrangement joins TRBV18 to TRBJ1-5; D unclear. This CDR3 has 13 residues. Germline V lookup: CDR1 KGHSH, CDR2 LQKENI. V lost 2 bases to trimming and J lost 5 bases, with 7 bases between them. The CDR3 nucleotides are TGTGCCAGCTCACCATCCACCGATCAGCCCCAGCATTTT. This codes for CASSPSTDQPQHF.